This T cell receptor beta chain was recorded in a study of radiation and T cells in renal cell carcinoma. Broader study findings: Without pretreatment biopsies, baseline tumor clonotype presence was undetermined.

This clone was found once. The antigen remains undetermined. The repertoire was sequenced with immunoSEQ multiplex PCR; TCRdb's copy has only in-frame clones and lacks some. The repertoire holds 65,000 or so clones, 65% to 80% seen once, with about 6.4% in the top ten. Specified time point: blood 4 weeks post-SBRT, at nephrectomy. Treatment meaning: 15 Gy SBRT to primary tumor, nephrectomy 4 weeks later. Nephrectomy followed 15 Gy stereotactic body radiation by 4 weeks. Clear cell pathology was present in this patient's renal cell carcinoma. CDR1 and CDR2 (germline): SQVTM, ANQGSEA. The ends lost 1 base at V and 8 bases at J; junction bases unmatched: 10. The CDR3 runs 17 residues.

The receptor's source is a man in his sixties with renal cell carcinoma. Sequences were derived from blood, sampled from a patient whose treatment included radiotherapy and nephrectomy. The chain combines TRBV29-1 with TRBJ2-1; TRBD2 matches 14 bases. The CDR3 protein is CSVEGRAETSGRDEQFF. The CDR3 nucleotides read TGCAGCGTTGAAGGTCGGGCCGAGACTAGCGGGAGGGATGAGCAGTTCTTC.